These 20 T cell receptor beta chains were sequenced from one sample in a study of response to subunit inactivated influenza vaccine. TCRdb re-derived calls from the RT-PCR reads in MiXCR, one entry per CDR3 protein. Of some 550,000 distinct CDR3 sequences in the sample, under 30% were seen once. The same specimen was also included in a second study, on T cells expressing NK-cell markers. That report notes: The TCR beta cDNA came from 5'RACE template switching with UMIs.

This sample comprised CD4+ T cells sorted from PBMCs, obtained about 12 days after vaccination. The source is a man between 50 and 59 years old who received an inactivated influenza vaccine.

The chain recombines TRBV4-2 with TRBJ2-1, with D maybe TRBD2 (5 bases). Germline V lookup: CDR1 LGHNA, CDR2 YNFKEQ. CDR3 length: 18 residues. V gave up 0 bases and J gave up 6 bases, with 21 bases separating them. The CDR3 bases are TGTGCCAGCAGCCAAGATTATACGGGGTACCACCTCAGCAATGAGCAGTTCTTC. Translation: CASSQDYTGYHLSNEQFF.

The J gene is TRBJ1-4, the V gene TRBV4-2; no reliable D call. Germline V gene sequence: CDR1 LGHNA, CDR2 YNFKEQ. This CDR3 contains 15 residues. Trimming removed 4 bases at V and 8 bases at J, with 17 bases between. CDR3 nucleotide sequence: TGTGCCAGCAGCCCCCGGACGCAAGGAGGCGAAAAACTGTTTTTT. This sequence encodes CASSPRTQGGEKLFF.

The rearrangement uses TRBV6-2 or TRBV6-3 and TRBJ1-2; a possible D gene is TRBD1 (6 bases). This CDR3 is built from 11 residues. Germline CDR1 MNHEY, CDR2 SVGEGT. V shed 8 bases and J shed 4 bases, with 8 bases lying between them. The CDR3, as DNA: TGTGCCAGCGAAGGGGGCTATGGCTACACCTTC. Its protein product is CASEGGYGYTF.

CDR3 loop: CASSQERGAPFQYF. The CDR3 DNA reads TGCGCCAGCAGCCAAGAACGGGGGGCCCCTTTCCAGTACTTC. The rearrangement uses TRBV4-3 and TRBJ2-5; tentatively, D is TRBD2 (7 bases). Germline loops: CDR1 LGHNA, CDR2 YSLEER. This CDR3 has 14 amino acids. The V end was cut by 0 bases, the J end by 10 bases, with 15 bases between.

V gene TRBV5-1 combines with J gene TRBJ1-6; no clear D gene. Trimming cost V 4 bases and J 8 bases, with 19 bases left between them. There are 16 residues in the CDR3. Per germline, CDR1 SGHRS and CDR2 YFSETQ. The CDR3 bases are TGCGCCAGCAGCCCGGACCGCAGGTGGCCGGATTCACCCCTCCACTTT. This gives the protein CASSPDRRWPDSPLHF.

This clonotype was detected ten times or more. The chain combines TRBV7-8 with TRBJ2-3; D may match TRBD1 or TRBD2 (5 bases each). Looked up from germline, CDR1 is SGHVS and CDR2 is FQNEAQ. The CDR3 contains 15 residues. V lost 1 base and J lost 1, with 9 bases in between. The CDR3 DNA is TGTGCCAGCAGCTTAGGGGGGTCCCGCACAGATACGCAGTATTTT. As protein: CASSLGGSRTDTQYF. Using reference TRBV7-8 and TRBJ2-3 for the parts outside the CDR3, the full variable domain is GAGVSQSPRYKVAKRGQDVALRCDPISGHVSLFWYQQALGQGPEFLTYFQNEAQLDKSGLPSDRFFAERPEGSVSTLKIQRTQQEDSAVYLCASSLGGSRTDTQYFGPGTRLTVL.

This clonotype was counted ten times or more. The V call is TRBV12-3 or TRBV12-4, the J call TRBJ2-2; D is perhaps TRBD2 (5 bases). V was clipped by 6 bases and J by 6 bases, with 11 bases between them. This CDR3 comprises 13 residues. The CDR3 sequence: CASRGSSAGELFF. As DNA, the CDR3 is TGTGCCAGCAGAGGGAGCAGCGCCGGGGAGCTGTTTTTT.

The chain has TRBV4-2 and TRBJ2-5; D may correspond to TRBD1 or TRBD2 (5 bases each). Germline V CDR1 and CDR2: LGHNA, YNFKEQ. Between the trimmed V and J ends, which lost 3 bases and 4 bases, there was a span of 12 bases. The CDR3 extends over 14 amino acids. CDR3 coding DNA: TGTGCCAGCAGCCAGGATACCGGGACAGAGACCCAGTACTTC. Translation: CASSQDTGTETQYF.

The CDR3 sequence is CASSQDLGRSYEQYF. In nucleotides, the CDR3 is TGTGCCAGCAGCCAAGATCTGGGCCGCTCCTACGAGCAGTACTTC. This chain connects TRBV3-1 to TRBJ2-7, with D unresolved. This CDR3 has 15 amino acids. Germline V lookup: CDR1 LGHDT, CDR2 YNNKEL (reference sequence). V lost 0 bases and J 0 bases, leaving 9 bases between the germline ends.

This clonotype occurred a few times. V is TRBV5-6 and J is TRBJ1-2, with 7 nucleotides matching TRBD1. CDR3 size: 16 residues. V lost 4 bases, J lost 0 bases, and 9 bases stayed unmatched. CDR1 is SGHDT and CDR2 is YYEEEE in the germline V gene. Written as DNA, the CDR3 is TGTGCCAGCAGCCTCGAACAGGGGATCGCTAACTATGGCTACACCTTC. The encoded protein is CASSLEQGIANYGYTF.

The V and J genes are TRBV24-1 and TRBJ1-2, with 7 nucleotides matching TRBD1. Germline V gene lookup returns CDR1 KGHDR and CDR2 SFDVKD. The CDR3 has 13 amino acids. Trimming at V came to 10 bases and at J to 3 bases, leaving 7 bases not matched to a gene. The CDR3 DNA follows: TGTGCCACAAGCCTGACAGGGTACTATGGCTACACCTTC. Its protein product is CATSLTGYYGYTF.

This clonotype occurred once. The CDR3 DNA reads as TGCAGTGCTAGTGGCAGTGGGGGGTACACTGAAGCTTTCTTT. Its translation: CSASGSGGYTEAFF. The V gene is TRBV20-1, the J gene TRBJ1-1; possible D gene TRBD1, 5 bases. V lost 3 bases, J lost 3 bases, and 14 bases lay in between. Germline V CDR1 and CDR2: DFQATT, SNEGSKA (reference sequence). The CDR3 extends over 14 amino acids.

This clonotype has a handful of counts. V usage is TRBV5-1 and J usage is TRBJ2-7; 12 bases are a match to TRBD2. V dropped 3 bases and J dropped 3; count of bases not matched to a gene: 7. CDR1 is SGHRS, CDR2 YFSETQ, per germline. The CDR3 is made up of 16 amino acids. CDR3 loop: CASSWTGTSGHYEQYF. CDR3 in DNA: TGCGCCAGCAGCTGGACCGGGACTAGCGGGCACTACGAGCAGTACTTC. Filled out from reference TRBV5-1 and TRBJ2-7, the complete variable domain reads KAGVTQTPRYLIKTRGQQVTLSCSPISGHRSVSWYQQTPGQGLQFLFEYFSETQRNKGNFPGRFSGRQFSNSRSEMNVSTLELGDSALYLCASSWTGTSGHYEQYFGPGTRLTVT.

The table lists this clonotype with a few counts. The V and J genes are TRBV27 and TRBJ2-5; D is tentatively TRBD1 or TRBD2 (5 bases each). The CDR3 sequence is 15 residues long. V gave up 2 bases and J gave up 5 bases, with 15 bases separating them. The germline gives CDR1 MNHEY, CDR2 SMNVEV (reference sequence). The CDR3 loop is CASSLSGHKRETQYF. The DNA of the CDR3 is TGTGCCAGCAGTTTAAGCGGACATAAAAGGGAGACCCAGTACTTC.

The sample holds a few counts of this clonotype. This rearrangement joins TRBV7-9 to TRBJ1-4; TRBD1 matches at 7 bases. The V and J ends lost 4 bases and 7 bases, in that order; junction bases with no gene match: 12. Looked up from germline, CDR1 is SEHNR and CDR2 is FQNEAQ (reference sequence). This CDR3 comprises 16 residues. The CDR3 DNA reads as TGTGCCAGCAGCTCAGGGGACAGTGAAGAGGGTGAAAAACTGTTTTTT. Its protein product is CASSSGDSEEGEKLFF.

The V call is TRBV27, the J call TRBJ1-1; D remains unclear. This CDR3 spans 14 amino acids. The V gene's germline CDR1 is MNHEY and CDR2 SMNVEV (reference sequence). With 2 bases removed from V and 4 bases from J, the gap between germline ends came to 11 bases. The CDR3 reads CASSLRFSSTEAFF. The CDR3 region has the DNA TGTGCCAGCAGTTTACGTTTTAGTAGCACTGAAGCTTTCTTT.

The chain combines TRBV3-1 with TRBJ2-3; D not resolved. With 7 bases removed from V and 1 base from J, the gap between germline ends came to 12 bases. The CDR3 contains 14 residues. Germline values: CDR1 LGHDT, CDR2 YNNKEL (reference sequence). The CDR3 loop reads CASTHHRGTDTQYF. The CDR3 DNA reads as TGTGCCAGCACCCATCACCGGGGCACAGATACGCAGTATTTT.

This clonotype showed up just a few times. This chain joins TRBV6-2 or TRBV6-3 and TRBJ2-1; D perhaps matches TRBD2 (6 bases). Trimming pared 2 bases from V and 1 base from J, leaving 6 bases between. There are 14 residues in the CDR3. The V gene's germline CDR1 is MNHEY and CDR2 SVGEGT. Here the CDR3 DNA reads TGTGCCAGCAGTTACGGGGGGTCCTACAATGAGCAGTTCTTC. This translates into CASSYGGSYNEQFF.

This clonotype was seen repeatedly, ten times or more. The chain combines TRBV20-1 with TRBJ1-1; D uncertain. The CDR3 length is 14 residues. Per the germline V gene, CDR1 is DFQATT and CDR2 is SNEGSKA (reference sequence). Trimming pared 7 bases from V and 1 base from J, leaving 16 bases between. This CDR3 is CSVSEAWQNTEAFF. For the CDR3, the DNA is TGCAGTGTAAGCGAGGCCTGGCAGAACACTGAAGCTTTCTTT.

The rearrangement joins TRBV18 to TRBJ1-1, with D hard to call. The V end lost 4 bases, the J end lost 0 bases, and 12 bases lay between the germline ends. Per germline, CDR1 KGHSH and CDR2 LQKENI. This CDR3 contains 15 residues. The CDR3 loop is CASSLNGQLNTEAFF. CDR3 nucleotide sequence: TGTGCCAGCTCACTGAATGGGCAGTTGAACACTGAAGCTTTCTTT.